One sample yielded the 6 T cell receptor beta chains listed below, sequenced in a study of CD8 T cells in Susac syndrome. Random hexamers primed reverse transcription of about 0.5 to 1 ug RNA. Using its own MiXCR run on the immunoSEQ multiplex PCR reads, TCRdb lists one record per CDR3 protein. In the table there are about 200,000 distinct CDR3 sequences, about 94% of which are singletons. Sequenced input: CD8+ T cells from PBMCs. The source is a human donor with multiple sclerosis.

This clonotype was recorded a few times. A junction end diverges from the germline sequence, so it may reflect a read error. The V and J genes are TRBV9 and TRBJ2-1; D gene unclear. The CDR3 spans 13 residues. Germline-derived CDR1 and CDR2 are SGDLS and YYNGEE. CDR3 DNA: TGTGCTAGCAGCCCCCCAGCAGGCGATGAGCAGTTCTTC. Amino acids: CASSPPAGDEQFF. Full variable domain (remainder filled in from reference TRBV9 and TRBJ2-1): DSGVTQTPKHLITATGQRVTLRCSPRSGDLSVYWYQQSLDQGLQFLIQYYNGEERAKGNILERFSAQQFPDLHSELNLSSLELGDSALYFCASSPPAGDEQFFGPGTRLTVL.

The genes are TRBV30 and TRBJ2-7, with TRBD1 identical over 9 bases. Trimming cost V 8 bases and J 0 bases; bases outside gene matches: 5. CDR1 is GTSNPN, CDR2 SVGIG, per germline (reference sequence). The CDR3 is 13 amino acids. As DNA, the CDR3 is TGTGCCGGATCGGGACAGGGCTCCTACGAGCAGTACTTC. This encodes CAGSGQGSYEQYF.

The chain couples TRBV6-1 to TRBJ2-1, with 10 bases lining up with TRBD1. Germline lookup yields CDR1 MNHNS and CDR2 SASEGT. J gave up 7 bases and V 2 bases, and 8 bases lay outside the gene matches. CDR3 length equals 16 residues. In DNA, the CDR3 is TGTGCCAGCAGTGAAACGCGACAGGGGGCAGGGAATGAGCAGTTCTTC. Protein sequence: CASSETRQGAGNEQFF.

The chain uses TRBV4-1 and TRBJ1-4; 8 nucleotides align to TRBD1. Germline trimming cut 4 bases from V and 1 base from J; bases unmatched to any gene: 14. The CDR3 has 19 amino acids. Looked up from germline, CDR1 is MGHRA and CDR2 is YSYEKL. The CDR3 nucleotides read TGCGCCAGCAGCCCCCCCTTGGACAGGGTCACCGGAACTAATGAAAAACTGTTTTTT. Translated, it gives CASSPPLDRVTGTNEKLFF.

The chain couples TRBV7-6 to TRBJ2-7; possibly TRBD1 or TRBD2 for D (5 bases each). V was cut by 6 bases and J by 6 bases, with 15 bases left in between. The CDR3 has 13 amino acids. CDR1 and CDR2 from the germline V gene are SGHVS and FNYEAQ. CDR3 sequence: CASRPVLGTEQYF. CDR3 nucleotide sequence: TGTGCCAGCAGACCCGTTTTGGGGACCGAGCAGTACTTC. Looking up the rest from reference TRBV7-6 and TRBJ2-7 gives the full variable domain: GAGVSQSPRYKVTKRGQDVALRCDPISGHVSLYWYRQALGQGPEFLTYFNYEAQQDKSGLPNDRFSAERPEGSISTLTIQRTEQRDSAMYRCASRPVLGTEQYFGPGTRLTVT.

This clonotype occurred once. This sequence joins TRBV7-2 and TRBJ2-7; no reliable D call. Trimming removed 5 bases from V and 0 bases from J, with 14 bases in between. The CDR3 is made up of 15 amino acids. CDR1 SGHTA and CDR2 FQGNSA come from the germline V gene. The CDR3 reads CASSPTFVSSYEQYF. CDR3 DNA: TGTGCCAGCAGCCCTACTTTCGTTAGCTCCTACGAGCAGTACTTC.